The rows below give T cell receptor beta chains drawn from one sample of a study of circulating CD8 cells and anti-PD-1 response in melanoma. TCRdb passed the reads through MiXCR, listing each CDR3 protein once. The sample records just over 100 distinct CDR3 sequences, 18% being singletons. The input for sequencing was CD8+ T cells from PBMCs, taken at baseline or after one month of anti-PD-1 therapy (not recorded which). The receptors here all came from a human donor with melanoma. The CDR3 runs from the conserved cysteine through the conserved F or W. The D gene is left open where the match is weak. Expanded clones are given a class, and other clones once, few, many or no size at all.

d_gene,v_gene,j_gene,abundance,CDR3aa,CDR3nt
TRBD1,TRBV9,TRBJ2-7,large,CASNSQGINYEQYF,TGTGCCAGCAACTCACAGGGGATAAACTACGAGCAGTACTTC
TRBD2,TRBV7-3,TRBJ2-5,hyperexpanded,CASSRLAGGVETQYF,TGTGCCAGCAGTAGACTAGCGGGAGGAGTAGAGACCCAGTACTTC
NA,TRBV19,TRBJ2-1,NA,CASSIYDGWAGNEQFF,TGTGCCAGTAGTATATACGACGGCTGGGCTGGGAATGAGCAGTTCTTC
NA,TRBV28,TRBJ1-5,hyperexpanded,CASSLVTATNQPQHF,TGTGCCAGCAGTTTAGTGACAGCGACCAATCAGCCCCAGCATTTT
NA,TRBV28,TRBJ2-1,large,CASSLRLRDEQFF,TGTGCCAGCAGTTTAAGACTGAGGGATGAGCAGTTCTTC
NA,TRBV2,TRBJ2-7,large,CASSDQSMSYEQYF,TGTGCCAGCAGTGACCAGTCTATGTCCTACGAGCAGTACTTC
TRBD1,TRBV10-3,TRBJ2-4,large,CATQPRDRGTPGAKNIQYF,TGTGCCACCCAACCACGGGACAGGGGAACCCCGGGCGCCAAAAACATTCAGTACTTC
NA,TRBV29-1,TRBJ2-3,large,CSVVGRVADTQYF,TGCAGTGTTGTCGGCAGGGTAGCAGATACGCAGTATTTT
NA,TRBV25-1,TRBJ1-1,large,CASSTLGRDTEAFF,TGTGCCAGCAGTACCCTAGGACGGGACACTGAAGCTTTCTTT
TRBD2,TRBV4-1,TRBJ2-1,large,CATSEGTRLEQFF,TGCGCCACCTCGGAGGGGACTAGACTTGAGCAGTTCTTC
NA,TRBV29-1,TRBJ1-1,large,CSVGHTEAFF,TGCAGTGTTGGGCACACTGAAGCTTTCTTT
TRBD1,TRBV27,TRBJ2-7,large,CASSSNRDRDSYEQYF,TGTGCCAGCAGTTCCAACCGGGACAGGGACTCCTACGAGCAGTACTTC
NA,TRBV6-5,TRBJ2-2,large,CASSWNIGGELFF,TGTGCCAGCAGTTGGAACATAGGCGGGGAGCTGTTTTTT
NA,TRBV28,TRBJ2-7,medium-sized,CASSLLQGRYEQYF,TGTGCCAGCAGTTTATTGCAGGGCCGGTACGAGCAGTACTTC
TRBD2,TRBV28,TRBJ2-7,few,CASSLTVAGGSYEQYF,TGTGCCAGCAGTTTAACGGTCGCGGGAGGCTCCTACGAGCAGTACTTC
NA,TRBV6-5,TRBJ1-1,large,CASSYGGKAVGAFF,TGTGCCAGCAGTTACGGGGGTAAGGCCGTTGGAGCTTTCTTT
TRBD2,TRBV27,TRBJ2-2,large,CASSPTSEAELFF,TGTGCCAGCAGTCCGACTAGCGAGGCGGAGCTGTTTTTT
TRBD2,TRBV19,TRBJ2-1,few,CASSWGLAGSEQFF,TGTGCCAGTAGTTGGGGACTAGCGGGCTCTGAGCAGTTCTTC
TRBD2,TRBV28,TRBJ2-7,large,CASSLPSPIAGGAQWRGEQYF,TGTGCCAGCAGTTTGCCTTCTCCAATAGCGGGAGGAGCCCAGTGGAGGGGTGAGCAGTACTTC
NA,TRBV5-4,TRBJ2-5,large,CASTPAAGGETQYF,TGTGCCAGCACCCCAGCGGCTGGCGGGGAGACCCAGTACTTC
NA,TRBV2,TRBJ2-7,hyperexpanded,CASSPVQSSYEQYF,TGTGCCAGCAGCCCGGTCCAAAGCTCCTACGAGCAGTACTTC
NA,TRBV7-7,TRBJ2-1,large,CASSKSRSHNEQFF,TGTGCCAGCAGCAAAAGCAGATCCCACAATGAGCAGTTCTTC
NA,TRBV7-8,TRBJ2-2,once,CASSGIGILGTGELFF,TGTGCCAGCAGTGGGATCGGGATCCTGGGAACCGGGGAGCTGTTTTTT
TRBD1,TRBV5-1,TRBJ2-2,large,CASSPTGTGIPGELFF,TGCGCCAGCAGCCCAACCGGGACAGGGATCCCCGGGGAGCTGTTTTTT
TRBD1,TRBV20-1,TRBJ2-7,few,CSARGAGGHYEQYF,TGCAGTGCTAGAGGCGCAGGGGGCCACTATGAGCAGTACTTC
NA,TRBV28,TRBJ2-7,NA,CASRDNSYEQYF,TGTGCCAGCCGGGACAACTCCTACGAGCAGTACTTC
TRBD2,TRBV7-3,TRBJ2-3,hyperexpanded,CASSRLALSADTQYF,TGTGCCAGCAGCCGACTAGCGCTTTCAGCAGATACGCAGTATTTT
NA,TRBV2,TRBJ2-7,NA,CASSETLGPYEQYF,TGTGCCAGCAGTGAAACCCTCGGCCCCTACGAGCAGTACTTC
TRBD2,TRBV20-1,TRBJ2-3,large,CSARPPGLAGGTTSTDTQYF,TGCAGTGCTAGACCCCCTGGACTAGCGGGAGGTACCACTAGCACAGATACGCAGTATTTT
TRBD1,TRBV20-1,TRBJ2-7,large,CSARDAGGHYEQYF,TGCAGTGCTAGAGACGCAGGGGGCCACTACGAGCAGTACTTC
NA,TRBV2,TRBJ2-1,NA,CASSAPRTTSEQFF,TGTGCCAGCAGTGCCCCACGGACAACTAGTGAGCAGTTCTTC
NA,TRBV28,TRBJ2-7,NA,CASSLSGASGLYEQYF,TGTGCCAGCAGTTTGTCGGGGGCCTCGGGGCTCTACGAGCAGTACTTC
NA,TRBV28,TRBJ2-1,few,CASSLRLRDKQFF,TGTGCCAGCAGTTTAAGACTGAGGGATAAGCAGTTCTTC
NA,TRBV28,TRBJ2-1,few,CASRRVDSYNEQFF,TGTGCCAGCAGACGCGTCGACAGTTACAATGAGCAGTTCTTC
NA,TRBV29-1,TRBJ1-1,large,CSAWDATEAFF,TGCAGCGCTTGGGACGCCACTGAAGCTTTCTTT
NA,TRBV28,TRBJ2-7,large,CASSPHRAIYEQYF,TGTGCCAGCAGTCCCCACAGGGCCATCTACGAGCAGTACTTC
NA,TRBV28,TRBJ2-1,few,CASSFEGGYNEQFF,TGTGCCAGCAGTTTTGAAGGGGGCTACAATGAGCAGTTCTTC
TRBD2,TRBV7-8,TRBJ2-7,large,CASSLATGTSGPWGYEQYF,TGTGCCAGCAGCTTAGCCACTGGGACTAGCGGGCCTTGGGGCTACGAGCAGTACTTC
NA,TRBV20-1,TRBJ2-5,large,CSAKRETQYF,TGCAGTGCTAAACGAGAGACCCAGTACTTC
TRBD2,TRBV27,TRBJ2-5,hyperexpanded,CASSQGLAGLEETQYF,TGTGCCAGCAGTCAGGGACTAGCGGGACTTGAAGAGACCCAGTACTTC
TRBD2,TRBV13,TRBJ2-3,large,CASRTSSSGSSTDTQYF,TGTGCCAGCAGAACATCAAGTAGCGGGAGTAGCACAGATACGCAGTATTTT